The 17 T cell receptor beta chains below were found in one sample sequenced in a study of T cell changes during pregnancy in multiple sclerosis (dated by TCRdb to the late 2010s). Library preparation was by the immunoSEQ multiplex PCR assay. Held by TCRdb, this immuneACCESS table contains in-frame sequences only and omits some clones. Under half of the omission traces to an unresolved V gene where checked; the cause of the rest is unknown. This sample is represented by some 66,000 clones; about 91% of them were singletons. 5.3% of the sample goes to the ten largest clones. The sample consisted of CD8+ T cells from peripheral blood mononuclear cells, taken before pregnancy. Source of these receptors: a female donor with multiple sclerosis, enrolled in a pregnancy study.

The genes are TRBV5-6 and TRBJ1-6; 10 bases agree with TRBD1. Trimming at V came to 4 bases and at J to 10 bases, leaving 5 bases not matched to a gene. The CDR3 loop spans 14 amino acids. Germline V gene data show CDR1 as SGHDT and CDR2 as YYEEEE. The CDR3 region is CASSLGTGASPLHF. DNA of the CDR3: TGTGCCAGCAGCCTCGGGACAGGGGCATCACCCCTCCACTTT.

The chain's CDR3 is CASSPSSGAVYGYTF. DNA of the CDR3: TGTGCCAGCAGCCCCTCATCAGGGGCGGTCTATGGCTACACCTTC. This sequence joins TRBV13 and TRBJ1-2; D might be TRBD1 (6 bases). Trimming took off 5 bases at V and 4 bases at J, with 17 bases between the two ends. Germline loops: CDR1 PRHDT, CDR2 FYEKMQ (reference sequence). This CDR3 has 15 amino acids.

This clone was recorded only once. J is TRBJ2-6 and V is TRBV27; unclear D gene. Germline V lookup: CDR1 MNHEY, CDR2 SMNVEV (reference sequence). The CDR3 sequence is 15 residues long. Trimming removed 2 bases at V and 0 bases at J, with 5 bases between. For the CDR3, the DNA is TGTGCCAGCAGTTTAGGGCCCTCTGGGGCCAACGTCCTGACTTTC. It specifies CASSLGPSGANVLTF. The full variable domain, in which reference TRBV27 and TRBJ2-6 provide the parts outside the CDR3, is EAQVTQNPRYLITVTGKKLTVTCSQNMNHEYMSWYRQDPGLGLRQIYYSMNVEVTDKGDVPEGYKVSRKEKRNFPLILESPSPNQTSLYFCASSLGPSGANVLTFGAGSRLTVL.

V is TRBV23-1 and J is TRBJ1-3; D is ambiguous. TRBV23-1 is classed as an ORF, of uncertain function. The CDR3 has 15 amino acids. V lost 4 bases and J 0 bases, leaving 10 bases between the germline ends. In DNA form, the CDR3 reads TGCGCCAGCAGTCTCCGACATGACTCTGGAAACACCATATATTTT. Translated: CASSLRHDSGNTIYF.

The rearrangement joins TRBV27 to TRBJ1-1; 7 bases fit TRBD1. There are 14 residues in the CDR3. Trimming removed 0 bases from V and 4 bases from J; junction bases left unmatched: 2. Germline V gives CDR1 MNHEY, CDR2 SMNVEV (reference sequence). The CDR3 reads CASSLSHRGTEAFF. CDR3 nucleotides: TGTGCCAGCAGTTTATCTCACAGGGGCACTGAAGCTTTCTTT.

This chain connects TRBV6-1 to TRBJ1-1, with 9 bases that match TRBD1. The germline V gene encodes CDR1 MNHNS and CDR2 SASEGT. The CDR3 spans 13 residues. V shed 2 bases and J 11 bases; nucleotides not matched to a gene: 6. The CDR3 loop reads CASSESRDRAAFF. CDR3 bases: TGTGCCAGCAGTGAAAGCCGGGACAGGGCTGCTTTCTTT.

The chain employs TRBV5-1 and TRBJ2-3; 7 bases are shared with TRBD2. Germline V gives CDR1 SGHRS, CDR2 YFSETQ. V dropped 4 bases and J dropped 2; count of bases not matched to a gene: 7. CDR3 length equals 15 residues. CDR3 DNA sequence: TGCGCCAGCAGCCAATGGCGGGGGAACACAGATACGCAGTATTTT. Translation gives CASSQWRGNTDTQYF.

This clone appeared once. This chain connects TRBV15 to TRBJ1-2; TRBD1 matches at 7 bases. This CDR3 comprises 13 residues. The V segment lost 1 base and the J segment 8 bases; nucleotides outside the gene matches: 4. The germline V gene encodes CDR1 LNHNV and CDR2 YYDKDF (reference sequence). The CDR3 region is CATSRAQGQGYTF. CDR3 coding DNA: TGTGCCACCAGCAGAGCACAGGGGCAGGGCTACACCTTC.

This sequence joins TRBV13 and TRBJ2-5; 14 bases are shared with TRBD2. Germline trimming cut 4 bases from V and 5 bases from J; bases unmatched to any gene: 12. This CDR3 spans 18 amino acids. Germline CDR1 is PRHDT and CDR2 is FYEKMQ (reference sequence). This CDR3 reads CASSSGLAGGLFRETQYF. CDR3 sequence (DNA): TGTGCCAGCAGCTCCGGACTAGCGGGGGGCCTATTTCGGGAGACCCAGTACTTC.

The J gene is TRBJ2-5, the V gene TRBV7-3; 7 bases line up with TRBD2. The trim removed 1 base at V and 1 base at J, leaving 3 bases unmatched. Looked up from germline, CDR1 is SGHTA and CDR2 is FQGTGA. The CDR3 covers 15 residues. The CDR3 coding sequence is TGTGCCAGCAGCTTAATCAGCGGGGCCCAAGAGACCCAGTACTTC. As protein: CASSLISGAQETQYF.

This clone was seen a single time. The V call is TRBV9, the J call TRBJ1-2; maybe TRBD1 (5 bases). V was trimmed by 3 bases and J by 6 bases, leaving 12 bases between them. The CDR3 consists of 13 residues. Looked up from germline, CDR1 is SGDLS and CDR2 is YYNGEE. In DNA, the CDR3 is TGTGCCAGCAGCGCTCAGGGAGGACATGGCTACACCTTC. The encoded protein is CASSAQGGHGYTF.

J is TRBJ2-1 and V is TRBV15; 8 bases are a match to TRBD2. The CDR3 contains 16 residues. Per germline, CDR1 LNHNV and CDR2 YYDKDF (reference sequence). Germline trimming cut 3 bases from V and 7 bases from J; bases unmatched to any gene: 11. In nucleotides, the CDR3 is TGTGCCACCAGCAGGCTCTTAGCGGGGACGGGAAATGAGCAGTTCTTC. Its protein is CATSRLLAGTGNEQFF. Full variable domain (missing parts from reference TRBV15 and TRBJ2-1): DAMVIQNPRYQVTQFGKPVTLSCSQTLNHNVMYWYQQKSSQAPKLLFHYYDKDFNNEADTPDNFQSRRPNTSFCFLDIRSPGLGDTAMYLCATSRLLAGTGNEQFFGPGTRLTVL.

This clone was counted only a few times. The rearrangement uses TRBV6-5 and TRBJ1-2; a weak D match, TRBD1 (5 bases). Germline V CDR1 and CDR2: MNHEY, SVGAGI. The CDR3 runs to 14 residues. V was trimmed by 2 bases and J by 3 bases, leaving 10 bases between them. In nucleotides, the CDR3 is TGTGCCAGCAGTTACGTGGCGGGGGACTATGGCTACACCTTC. Encoded protein: CASSYVAGDYGYTF.

The chain has TRBV21-1 and TRBJ2-7; the DNA was not used to check the table's D call, TRBD2. TRBV21-1 is a recognized pseudogene. There are 13 residues in the CDR3. This CDR3 is CASRGSSSYEQYF. CDR3 coding DNA: TGTGCCAGTCGGGGTTCTTCGTCCTACGAGCAGTACTTC.

This chain connects TRBV11-2 to TRBJ1-1; D remains unclear. Germline V gene data show CDR1 as SGHAT and CDR2 as FQNNGV. There are 13 residues in the CDR3. Trimming removed 1 base at V and 3 bases at J, with 6 bases between. The CDR3, as DNA: TGTGCCAGCAGCTTAGTGGTAGACACTGAAGCTTTCTTT. Translating it yields CASSLVVDTEAFF. The whole variable domain, filled in from reference TRBV11-2 and TRBJ1-1, reads EAGVAQSPRYKIIEKRQSVAFWCNPISGHATLYWYQQILGQGPKLLIQFQNNGVVDDSQLPKDRFSAERLKGVDSTLKIQPAKLEDSAVYLCASSLVVDTEAFFGQGTRLTVV.

The chain joins TRBV5-1 to TRBJ1-1, with D possibly being TRBD1 (5 bases). The CDR3 totals 15 residues. Trimming pared 0 bases from V and 5 bases from J, leaving 14 bases between. Germline V gene sequence: CDR1 SGHRS, CDR2 YFSETQ. The CDR3 bases are TGCGCCAGCAGCTTGGAGGGCAGGGTGGGGACTGAAGCTTTCTTT. This sequence encodes CASSLEGRVGTEAFF.

Concerning this clone itself: At one boundary the junction diverges from the germline segment, which might be a read error. This chain joins TRBV7-7 and TRBJ2-5; possibly TRBD2 for D (6 bases). In germline, CDR1 is SSHAT, CDR2 FNYEAQ (reference sequence). The CDR3 totals 15 residues. CDR3 protein: CASSITGTGVETQYF. The CDR3 DNA reads as TGTGCTAGCAGCATAACCGGGACGGGGGTGGAGACCCAGTACTTC.